These 28 T cell receptor beta chains came from one sample sequenced in a study of OX40 agonist ivuxolimab in advanced cancers. The data were produced by immunoSEQ multiplex PCR, yet TCRdb's version contains in-frame clones alone and is incomplete. This table has more than 50,000 clones, about 80% appearing once. The material was CD4+ or CD8+ T cells sorted from blood, obtained in a trial of the OX40 agonist ivuxolimab. Source of these receptors: an adult with an advanced solid tumor such as melanoma, head and neck, liver or kidney cancer.

This chain uses TRBV7-9 with TRBJ2-3, with a possible D match to TRBD2 (5 bases). Between the trimmed V and J ends, which lost 6 bases and 4 bases, there was a span of 11 bases. Per the germline V gene, CDR1 is SEHNR and CDR2 is FQNEAQ (reference sequence). This CDR3 spans 13 amino acids. CDR3 sequence (DNA): TGTGCCAGCAGGGGGAACGGGGCAGATACGCAGTATTTT. Translating it yields CASRGNGADTQYF.

V usage is TRBV9 and J usage is TRBJ1-1; D ambiguous. The CDR3 runs 14 residues. Germline V gives CDR1 SGDLS, CDR2 YYNGEE. V lost 0 bases, J lost 0 bases, and 6 bases lay in between. CDR3 bases: TGTGCCAGCAGCGTAGGTTGGATGAACACTGAAGCTTTCTTT. Protein product: CASSVGWMNTEAFF. The full variable domain, completed using reference TRBV9 and TRBJ1-1, is DSGVTQTPKHLITATGQRVTLRCSPRSGDLSVYWYQQSLDQGLQFLIQYYNGEERAKGNILERFSAQQFPDLHSELNLSSLELGDSALYFCASSVGWMNTEAFFGQGTRLTVV.

This sequence joins TRBV19 and TRBJ2-3, with TRBD1 identical over 8 bases. The CDR3 is 16 residues long. V gave up 3 bases and J gave up 0 bases; unmatched junction bases: 5. CDR1 is LNHDA, CDR2 SQIVND, per germline (reference sequence). The CDR3 region has the DNA TGTGCCAGTAGTATCGGCAGGGGGCTTAGCACAGATACGCAGTATTTT. This sequence encodes CASSIGRGLSTDTQYF.

This clone appeared a single time. The chain couples TRBV11-3 to TRBJ1-3; D perhaps matches TRBD1 (5 bases). V lost 5 bases and J lost 0, with 14 bases in between. Germline values: CDR1 SGHNT, CDR2 YENEEA. This CDR3 has 16 amino acids. The CDR3 DNA reads TGTGCCAGCAGCATGGGACGGCCTTACTCTGGAAACACCATATATTTT. It encodes CASSMGRPYSGNTIYF.

The chain carries TRBV4-1 and TRBJ2-1; unclear D gene. This CDR3 is 13 amino acids long. CDR1 and CDR2 (germline): MGHRA, YSYEKL. V was pared by 3 bases and J by 2 bases, with 5 bases between. CDR3 bases: TGCGCCAGCAGCCAGGGAACCTACAATGAGCAGTTCTTC. This gives the protein CASSQGTYNEQFF.

V usage is TRBV6-1 and J usage is TRBJ1-5, with D possibly being TRBD1 (6 bases). Trimming cost V 5 bases and J 2 bases, with 13 bases left between them. Germline lookup yields CDR1 MNHNS and CDR2 SASEGT. CDR3 size: 15 residues. The CDR3 region is CASSQGMEGNQPQHF. In DNA, the CDR3 is TGTGCCAGCAGTCAGGGGATGGAGGGCAATCAGCCCCAGCATTTT.

This clone is deemed medium-sized. The chain links TRBV19 to TRBJ1-5; D remains unclear. Per the germline V gene, CDR1 is LNHDA and CDR2 is SQIVND (reference sequence). The V end lost 1 base, the J end lost 7 bases, and 14 bases lay between the germline ends. The CDR3 totals 15 residues. Written as DNA, the CDR3 is TGTGCCAGTAGTATAGCCCAGTTGTTCAAGCAGCCCCAGCATTTT. Its translation is CASSIAQLFKQPQHF.

The J gene is TRBJ1-1, the V gene TRBV5-6; 11 nucleotides agree with TRBD1. This CDR3 has 16 residues. Germline trimming cut 2 bases from V and 4 bases from J; bases unmatched to any gene: 7. Per germline, CDR1 SGHDT and CDR2 YYEEEE. CDR3 loop: CASSFSPGTGGTEAFF. CDR3 in DNA: TGTGCCAGCAGCTTTAGTCCCGGGACAGGGGGCACTGAAGCTTTCTTT.

The chain joins TRBV20-1 to TRBJ2-5, with D maybe TRBD2 (6 bases). CDR1 and CDR2 from the germline V gene are DFQATT and SNEGSKA (reference sequence). CDR3 length: 11 amino acids. Between the trimmed V and J ends, which lost 3 bases and 5 bases, there was a span of 7 bases. The CDR3 loop reads CSASGGETQYF. CDR3 DNA sequence: TGCAGTGCTAGTGGGGGGGAGACCCAGTACTTC.

Only one count was recorded for this clone. The genes are TRBV5-1 and TRBJ2-7, with D possibly being TRBD1 (5 bases). Germline values: CDR1 SGHRS, CDR2 YFSETQ. The V end was cut by 0 bases, the J end by 5 bases, with 12 bases between. The CDR3 spans 14 residues. The CDR3 loop is CASSLVTGTNEQYF. CDR3 DNA sequence: TGCGCCAGCAGCTTGGTTACAGGAACCAACGAGCAGTACTTC.

The V call is TRBV6-6, the J call TRBJ1-5; D gene ambiguous. CDR1 is MNHNY and CDR2 is SVGAGI in the germline V gene (reference sequence). This CDR3 contains 13 residues. Trimming left V 2 bases short and J 1 base short, with 3 bases between. The CDR3 coding sequence is TGTGCCAGCAGTTACGAGAGCAATCAGCCCCAGCATTTT. Protein: CASSYESNQPQHF.

The gene calls are TRBV30 and TRBJ2-1; a possible D gene is TRBD2 (6 bases). V was pared by 4 bases and J by 4 bases, with 26 bases between. There are 18 residues in the CDR3. Germline V gene sequence: CDR1 GTSNPN, CDR2 SVGIG (reference sequence). The CDR3 DNA is TGTGCCTGGAAGAGGGCCTCAGGAGGGTGGGATCTTTACAATGAGCAGTTCTTC. It codes for CAWKRASGGWDLYNEQFF.

The chain has TRBV19 and TRBJ1-4, with no clear D. This CDR3 spans 13 amino acids. V was pared by 4 bases and J by 8 bases, with 11 bases between. Looked up from germline, CDR1 is LNHDA and CDR2 is SQIVND (reference sequence). The CDR3 DNA sequence: TGTGCCAGTAGTACCGGGAAGTACGAAAAACTGTTTTTT. Residues: CASSTGKYEKLFF.

This clone appeared a few times. V is TRBV25-1 and J is TRBJ2-1, with TRBD2 matching over 11 bases. This CDR3 spans 16 amino acids. V trimming: 3 bases; J trimming: 6 bases; junction bases outside the gene matches: 7. Germline-derived CDR1 and CDR2 are MGHDK and SYGVNS. In nucleotides, the CDR3 is TGTGCCAGCAGTGACCTTAGCGGGGGGGCCTTCAATGAGCAGTTCTTC. It encodes CASSDLSGGAFNEQFF.

DNA of the CDR3: TGCGCCAGCAGCCCTCCCTTGGGACAGGGGTCCAATGAGCAGTTCTTC. Translation: CASSPPLGQGSNEQFF. The rearrangement links TRBV10-1 to TRBJ2-1; 10 nucleotides align to TRBD1. The CDR3 extends over 16 amino acids. Germline V gene sequence: CDR1 WNHNN, CDR2 SYGVQD (reference sequence). Trimming at V came to 6 bases and at J to 6 bases, leaving 11 bases not matched to a gene.

The chain uses TRBV25-1 and TRBJ1-2; D might be TRBD1 (6 bases). Germline-derived CDR1 and CDR2 are MGHDK and SYGVNS. The CDR3 consists of 14 residues. V dropped 2 bases and J dropped 4 bases, with 11 bases sitting between them. The CDR3 region has the DNA TGTGCCAGCAGTGAAACCTTGACAGGCTATGGCTACACCTTC. Protein: CASSETLTGYGYTF.

This chain connects TRBV5-1 to TRBJ2-7; D not certain. The germline CDR1 and CDR2 sequences are SGHRS and YFSETQ. There are 15 residues in the CDR3. The V end lost 0 bases, the J end lost 4 bases, and 14 bases lay between the germline ends. CDR3: CASSLEASTQYEQYF. As DNA, the CDR3 is TGCGCCAGCAGCTTGGAAGCCAGCACGCAATACGAGCAGTACTTC.

The rearrangement uses TRBV6-1 and TRBJ1-6, with TRBD1 matching 9 bases. Germline-derived CDR1 and CDR2 are MNHNS and SASEGT. The ends lost 6 bases at V and 7 bases at J; junction bases unmatched: 4. The CDR3 length is 14 residues. The CDR3, as DNA: TGTGCCAGCAGAAGGGGACAGGGCAATTCACCCCTCCACTTT. It is translated as CASRRGQGNSPLHF.

V is TRBV7-6 and J is TRBJ2-5, with 8 nucleotides matching TRBD2. The CDR3 is 16 residues long. CDR1 is SGHVS and CDR2 is FNYEAQ in the germline V gene. V shed 1 base and J 4 bases; nucleotides not matched to a gene: 8. The CDR3 DNA reads as TGTGCCAGCAGCTTAGACGGGAGGGCCCTCCGAGAGACCCAGTACTTC. Translated: CASSLDGRALRETQYF. The full variable domain, completed using reference TRBV7-6 and TRBJ2-5, is GAGVSQSPRYKVTKRGQDVALRCDPISGHVSLYWYRQALGQGPEFLTYFNYEAQQDKSGLPNDRFSAERPEGSISTLTIQRTEQRDSAMYRCASSLDGRALRETQYFGPGTRLLVL.

This sequence joins TRBV7-2 and TRBJ2-7; D gene unclear. V gave up 2 bases and J gave up 3 bases, with 2 bases separating them. The germline V gene has CDR1 SGHTA and CDR2 FQGNSA. The CDR3 has 11 amino acids. As DNA, the CDR3 is TGTGCCAGCAGCTTAAACTACGAGCAGTACTTC. As protein: CASSLNYEQYF.

By proportion, this clone is medium-sized. This sequence joins TRBV27 and TRBJ2-7, with 8 bases that match TRBD1. The germline gives CDR1 MNHEY, CDR2 SMNVEV (reference sequence). V shed 7 bases, J shed 3 bases, and the junction held 14 bases outside the gene matches. The CDR3 spans 16 residues. The CDR3 loop reads CASTIRDRGPFYEQYF. As DNA, the CDR3 is TGTGCCAGCACCATACGAGACAGGGGCCCTTTCTACGAGCAGTACTTC.

The chain recombines TRBV7-2 with TRBJ2-7; 10 bases fit TRBD1. The CDR3 is made up of 15 amino acids. Germline values: CDR1 SGHTA, CDR2 FQGNSA. The trim removed 4 bases at V and 1 base at J, leaving 4 bases unmatched. The CDR3 DNA reads as TGTGCCAGCAGCTCGGACAGGGGGTGGTCCTACGAGCAGTACTTC. It is translated as CASSSDRGWSYEQYF.

This clone showed up just a few times. The chain employs TRBV6-1 and TRBJ1-2, with 7 positions matching TRBD1. Germline assignment: CDR1 MNHNS and CDR2 SASEGT. The ends lost 8 bases at V and 4 bases at J; junction bases unmatched: 7. This CDR3 has 13 amino acids. The CDR3 reads CASLTGKGYGYTF. The CDR3 nucleotides are TGTGCCAGCCTGACAGGGAAAGGCTATGGCTACACCTTC.

The V gene is TRBV6-6, the J gene TRBJ2-7, with D tentatively TRBD2 (5 bases). The CDR3 is 15 residues long. Germline CDR1 is MNHNY and CDR2 is SVGAGI (reference sequence). Deletions cut 3 bases from V and 0 bases from J, with 12 bases between. CDR3 sequence: CASSYAAAVSYEQYF. Written as DNA, the CDR3 is TGTGCCAGCAGTTATGCAGCGGCCGTCTCCTACGAGCAGTACTTC.

The sample holds a few counts of this clone. The chain carries TRBV6-1 and TRBJ1-1; D is perhaps TRBD1 (5 bases). Trimming shortened V by 2 bases and J by 3 bases, and 22 bases separated the two germline ends. Germline V gene sequence: CDR1 MNHNS, CDR2 SASEGT. The length of the CDR3 is 18 residues. The CDR3 bases are TGTGCCAGCAGTGAAATTGAGCCGTGGGACCCTAGGGACACTGAAGCTTTCTTT. This translates into CASSEIEPWDPRDTEAFF.

The chain is built from TRBV27 and TRBJ2-3, with 10 bases fitting TRBD2. Unmatched junction bases numbered 5, after V lost 5 bases and J lost 0 bases. The CDR3 spans 16 residues. From germline, CDR1 is MNHEY and CDR2 SMNVEV (reference sequence). DNA for the CDR3: TGTGCCAGCAGTCCCCGACTAGCGGGTAGCACAGATACGCAGTATTTT. Protein: CASSPRLAGSTDTQYF.

This clone showed up just a few times. V and J are TRBV5-1 and TRBJ1-6; D possibly corresponds to TRBD1 (6 bases). From germline, CDR1 is SGHRS and CDR2 YFSETQ. This CDR3 spans 14 amino acids. Trimming stripped 0 bases from V and 15 bases from J, with 16 bases between. The CDR3 protein is CASSLVGHPSGLHF. DNA for the CDR3: TGCGCCAGCAGCTTGGTGGGACATCCATCGGGCCTCCACTTT.

This clone was recorded once. The V and J genes are TRBV27 and TRBJ2-3; TRBD2 aligns across 14 bases. Trimming at V came to 6 bases and at J to 5 bases, leaving 7 bases not matched to a gene. The germline CDR1 and CDR2 sequences are MNHEY and SMNVEV (reference sequence). The CDR3 has 16 amino acids. This CDR3 reads CASRLTSGRAQDTQYF. The CDR3 region has the DNA TGTGCCAGCAGACTGACTAGCGGGAGGGCCCAAGATACGCAGTATTTT.